This TCR beta chain derives from a study of T cell responses to AZD1222 COVID-19 vaccine. Study results and caveats: At baseline, just 5 or 6 AZD1222 recipients tested seropositive.

Assay: immunoSEQ multiplex PCR; the TCRdb copy retains only in-frame clones and omits some. Here the sample spans fewer than 200,000 clones, 87% being singletons. This clone occurred once. Its target is not known. Germline V gene lookup returns CDR1 MGHDK and CDR2 SYGVNS. The CDR3 loop spans 17 amino acids. J lost 0 bases, V lost 3 bases, and 10 bases had no gene match. The sequencing here drew on peripheral blood, taken 28 days after the second AZD1222 dose. V usage is TRBV25-1 and J usage is TRBJ1-1; 7 bases are a match to TRBD1. This sequence was found in an adult who received the AZD1222 COVID-19 vaccine. Here the CDR3 DNA reads TGTGCCAGCAGTGAGGGGACAGTCGGACTCATGAACACTGAAGCTTTCTTT. Its translation: CASSEGTVGLMNTEAFF.